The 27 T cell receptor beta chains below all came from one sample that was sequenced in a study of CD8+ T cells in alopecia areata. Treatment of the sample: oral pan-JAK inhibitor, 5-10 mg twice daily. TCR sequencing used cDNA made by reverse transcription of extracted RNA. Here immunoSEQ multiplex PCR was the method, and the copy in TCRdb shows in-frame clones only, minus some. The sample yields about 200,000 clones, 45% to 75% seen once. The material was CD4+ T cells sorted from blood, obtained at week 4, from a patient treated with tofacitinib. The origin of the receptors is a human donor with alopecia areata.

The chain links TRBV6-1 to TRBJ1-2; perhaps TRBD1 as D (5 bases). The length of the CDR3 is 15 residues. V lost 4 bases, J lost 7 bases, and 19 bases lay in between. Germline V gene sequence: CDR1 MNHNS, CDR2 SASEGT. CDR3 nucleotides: TGTGCCAGCAGTGGGGGCCCAGGGAATCCAAGTGGCTACACCTTC. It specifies CASSGGPGNPSGYTF.

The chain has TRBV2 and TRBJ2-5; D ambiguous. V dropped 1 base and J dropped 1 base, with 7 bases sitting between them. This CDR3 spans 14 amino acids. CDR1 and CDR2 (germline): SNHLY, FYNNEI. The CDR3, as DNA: TGTGCCAGCAGTGAAGAGGGTCCCCAAGAGACCCAGTACTTC. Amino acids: CASSEEGPQETQYF.

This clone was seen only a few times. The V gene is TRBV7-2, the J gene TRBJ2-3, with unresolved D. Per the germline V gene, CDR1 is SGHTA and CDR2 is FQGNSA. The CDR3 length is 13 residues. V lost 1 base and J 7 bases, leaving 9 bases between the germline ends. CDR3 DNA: TGTGCCAGCAGCTTAGAAGTGGAAAATACGCAGTATTTT. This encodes CASSLEVENTQYF.

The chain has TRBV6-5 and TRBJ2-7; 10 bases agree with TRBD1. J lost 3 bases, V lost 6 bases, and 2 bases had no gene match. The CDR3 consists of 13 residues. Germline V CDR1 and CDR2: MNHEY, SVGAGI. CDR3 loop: CASSRDRGYEQYF. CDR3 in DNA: TGTGCCAGCAGCCGGGACAGGGGCTACGAGCAGTACTTC.

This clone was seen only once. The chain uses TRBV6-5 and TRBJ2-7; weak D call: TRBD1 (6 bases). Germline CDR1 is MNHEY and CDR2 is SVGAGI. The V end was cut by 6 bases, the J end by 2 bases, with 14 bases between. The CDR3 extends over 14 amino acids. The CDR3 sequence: CASSKQGPPYEQYF. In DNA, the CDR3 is TGTGCCAGCAGCAAACAGGGACCACCCTACGAGCAGTACTTC.

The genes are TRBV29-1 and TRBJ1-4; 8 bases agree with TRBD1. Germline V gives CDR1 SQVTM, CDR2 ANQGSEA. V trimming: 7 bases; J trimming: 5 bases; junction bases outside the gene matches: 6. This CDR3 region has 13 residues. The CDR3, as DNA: TGCAGCGCCCTGGACAGGGACAATGAAAAACTGTTTTTT. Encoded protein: CSALDRDNEKLFF.

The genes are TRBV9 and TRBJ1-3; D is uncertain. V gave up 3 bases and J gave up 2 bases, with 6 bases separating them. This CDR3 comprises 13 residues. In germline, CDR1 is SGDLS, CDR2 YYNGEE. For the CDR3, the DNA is TGTGCCAGCAGCGCCTTAACTGGAAACACCATATATTTT. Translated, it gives CASSALTGNTIYF.

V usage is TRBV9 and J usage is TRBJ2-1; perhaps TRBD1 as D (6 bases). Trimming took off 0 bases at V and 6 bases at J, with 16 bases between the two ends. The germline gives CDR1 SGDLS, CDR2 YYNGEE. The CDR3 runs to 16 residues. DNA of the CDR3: TGTGCCAGCAGCGTAGAAGGGACAAAACTGGGCAATGAGCAGTTCTTC. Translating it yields CASSVEGTKLGNEQFF.

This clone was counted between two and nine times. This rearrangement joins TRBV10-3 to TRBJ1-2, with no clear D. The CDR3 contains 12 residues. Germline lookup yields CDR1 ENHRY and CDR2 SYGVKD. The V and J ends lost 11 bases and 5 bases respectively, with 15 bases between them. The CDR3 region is CAAQREAYGYTF. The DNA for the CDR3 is TGTGCCGCCCAACGGGAGGCATATGGCTACACCTTC.

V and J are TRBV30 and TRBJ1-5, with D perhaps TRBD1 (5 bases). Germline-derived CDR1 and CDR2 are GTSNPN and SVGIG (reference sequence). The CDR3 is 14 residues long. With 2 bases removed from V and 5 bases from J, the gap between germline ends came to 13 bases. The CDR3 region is CAWSSTGWDQPQHF. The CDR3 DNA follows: TGTGCCTGGAGTTCCACAGGTTGGGATCAGCCCCAGCATTTT.

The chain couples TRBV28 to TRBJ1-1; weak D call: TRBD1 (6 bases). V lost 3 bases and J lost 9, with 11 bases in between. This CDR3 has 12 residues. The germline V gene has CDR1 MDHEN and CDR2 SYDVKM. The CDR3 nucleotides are TGTGCCAGCAGTTTTTGGACAGACCAAGCTTTCTTT. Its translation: CASSFWTDQAFF.

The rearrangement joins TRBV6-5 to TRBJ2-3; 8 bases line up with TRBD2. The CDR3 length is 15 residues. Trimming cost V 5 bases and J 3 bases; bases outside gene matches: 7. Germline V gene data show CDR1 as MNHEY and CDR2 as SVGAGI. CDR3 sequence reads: CASSPQAGETDTQYF. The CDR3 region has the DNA TGTGCCAGCAGTCCTCAAGCGGGGGAGACAGATACGCAGTATTTT.

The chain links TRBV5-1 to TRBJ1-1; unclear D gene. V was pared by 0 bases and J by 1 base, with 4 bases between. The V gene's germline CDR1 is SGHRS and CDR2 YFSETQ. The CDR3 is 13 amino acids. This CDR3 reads CASSLDKNTEAFF. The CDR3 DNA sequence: TGCGCCAGCAGCTTGGACAAGAACACTGAAGCTTTCTTT.

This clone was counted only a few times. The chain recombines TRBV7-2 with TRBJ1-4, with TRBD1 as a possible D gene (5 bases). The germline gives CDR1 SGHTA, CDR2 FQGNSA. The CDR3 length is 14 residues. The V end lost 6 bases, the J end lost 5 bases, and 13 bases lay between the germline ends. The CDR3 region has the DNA TGTGCCAGCAGGGGAGTGGGGGTAAATGAAAAACTGTTTTTT. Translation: CASRGVGVNEKLFF.

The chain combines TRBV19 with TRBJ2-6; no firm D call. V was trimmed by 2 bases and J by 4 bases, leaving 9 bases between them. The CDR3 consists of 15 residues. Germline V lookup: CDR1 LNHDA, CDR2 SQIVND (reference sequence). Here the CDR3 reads CASSITGSGANVLTF. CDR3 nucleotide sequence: TGTGCCAGTAGTATAACGGGTTCCGGGGCCAACGTCCTGACTTTC.

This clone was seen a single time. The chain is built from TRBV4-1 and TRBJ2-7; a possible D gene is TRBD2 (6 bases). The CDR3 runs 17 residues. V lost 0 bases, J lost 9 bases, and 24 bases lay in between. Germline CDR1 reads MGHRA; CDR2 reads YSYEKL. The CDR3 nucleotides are TGCGCCAGCAGCCAAGAACGGCCCCTGTCCTACCGGGGAGGGCAGTACTTC. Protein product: CASSQERPLSYRGGQYF.

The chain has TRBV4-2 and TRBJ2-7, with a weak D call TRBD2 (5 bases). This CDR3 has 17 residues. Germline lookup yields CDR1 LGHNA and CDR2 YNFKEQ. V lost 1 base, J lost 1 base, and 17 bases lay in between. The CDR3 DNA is TGTGCCAGCAGCCAAGGAGGTTATAGCGCCCGATCCTACGAGCAGTACTTC. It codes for CASSQGGYSARSYEQYF.

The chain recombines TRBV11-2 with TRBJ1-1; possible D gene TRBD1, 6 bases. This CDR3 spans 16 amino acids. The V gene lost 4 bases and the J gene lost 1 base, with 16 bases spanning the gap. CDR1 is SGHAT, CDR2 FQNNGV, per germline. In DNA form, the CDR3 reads TGTGCCAGCAGCTCCCGAGGGGGGAATGGGAACACTGAAGCTTTCTTT. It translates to CASSSRGGNGNTEAFF.

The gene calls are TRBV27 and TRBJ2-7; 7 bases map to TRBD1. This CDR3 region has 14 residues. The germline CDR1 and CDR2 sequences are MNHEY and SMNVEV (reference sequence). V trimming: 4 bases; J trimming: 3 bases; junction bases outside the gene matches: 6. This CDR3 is CASSSSGTVYEQYF. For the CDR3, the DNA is TGTGCCAGCAGTTCGTCAGGGACAGTCTACGAGCAGTACTTC.

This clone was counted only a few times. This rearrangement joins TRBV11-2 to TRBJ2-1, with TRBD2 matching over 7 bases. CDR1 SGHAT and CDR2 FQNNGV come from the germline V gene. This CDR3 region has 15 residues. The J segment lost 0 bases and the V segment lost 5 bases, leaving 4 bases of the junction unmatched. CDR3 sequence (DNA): TGTGCCAGCAGCCCCCGGACTAGCTCCTACAATGAGCAGTTCTTC. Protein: CASSPRTSSYNEQFF.

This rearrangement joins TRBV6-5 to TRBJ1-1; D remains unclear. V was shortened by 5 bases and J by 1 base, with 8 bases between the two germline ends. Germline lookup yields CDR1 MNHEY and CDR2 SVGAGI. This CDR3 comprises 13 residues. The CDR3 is CASSRTGNTEAFF. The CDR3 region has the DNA TGTGCCAGCAGTCGGACGGGGAACACTGAAGCTTTCTTT.

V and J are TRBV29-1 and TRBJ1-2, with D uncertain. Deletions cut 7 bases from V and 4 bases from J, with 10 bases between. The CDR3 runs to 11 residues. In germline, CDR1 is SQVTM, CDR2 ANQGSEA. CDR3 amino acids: CSGGDSYGYTF. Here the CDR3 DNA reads TGCAGCGGCGGGGATAGCTATGGCTACACCTTC.

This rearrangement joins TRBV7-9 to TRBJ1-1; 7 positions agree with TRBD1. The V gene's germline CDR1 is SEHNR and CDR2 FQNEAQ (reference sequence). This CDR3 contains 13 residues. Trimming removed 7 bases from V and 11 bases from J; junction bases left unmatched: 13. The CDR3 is CASTTSGLQGAFF. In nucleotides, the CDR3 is TGTGCCAGCACGACATCGGGTTTACAGGGGGCTTTCTTT.

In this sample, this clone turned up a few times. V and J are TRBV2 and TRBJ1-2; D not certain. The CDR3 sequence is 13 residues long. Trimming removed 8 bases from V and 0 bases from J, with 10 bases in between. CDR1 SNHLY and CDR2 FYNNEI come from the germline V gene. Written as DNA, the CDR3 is TGTGCCAGCCGGATAGTCGCTAACTATGGCTACACCTTC. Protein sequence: CASRIVANYGYTF. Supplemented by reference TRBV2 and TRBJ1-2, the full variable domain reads EPEVTQTPSHQVTQMGQEVILRCVPISNHLYFYWYRQILGQKVEFLVSFYNNEISEKSEIFDDQFSVERPDGSNFTLKIRSTKLEDSAMYFCASRIVANYGYTFGSGTRLTVV.

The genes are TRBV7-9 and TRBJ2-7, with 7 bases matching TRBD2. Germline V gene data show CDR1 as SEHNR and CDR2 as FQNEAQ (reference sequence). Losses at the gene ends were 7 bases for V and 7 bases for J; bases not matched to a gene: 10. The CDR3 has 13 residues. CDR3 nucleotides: TGTGCCAGCATCCAGAGCGGGGCCCGGGAGCAGTACTTC. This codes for CASIQSGAREQYF.

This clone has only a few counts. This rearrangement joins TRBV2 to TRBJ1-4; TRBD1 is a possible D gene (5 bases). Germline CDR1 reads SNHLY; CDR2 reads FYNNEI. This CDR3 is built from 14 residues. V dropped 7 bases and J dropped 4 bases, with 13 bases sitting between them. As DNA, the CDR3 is TGTGCCAGCACGTCGGGACGGATTAATGAAAAACTGTTTTTT. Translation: CASTSGRINEKLFF.

As DNA, the CDR3 is TGTGCCTGGAAGAGCGGTATGGGTGACAATGAGCAGTTCTTC. It encodes CAWKSGMGDNEQFF. This sequence joins TRBV30 and TRBJ2-1, with D maybe TRBD2 (5 bases). The CDR3 runs to 14 residues. The germline gives CDR1 GTSNPN, CDR2 SVGIG (reference sequence). Trimming cost V 4 bases and J 5 bases, with 15 bases left between them.